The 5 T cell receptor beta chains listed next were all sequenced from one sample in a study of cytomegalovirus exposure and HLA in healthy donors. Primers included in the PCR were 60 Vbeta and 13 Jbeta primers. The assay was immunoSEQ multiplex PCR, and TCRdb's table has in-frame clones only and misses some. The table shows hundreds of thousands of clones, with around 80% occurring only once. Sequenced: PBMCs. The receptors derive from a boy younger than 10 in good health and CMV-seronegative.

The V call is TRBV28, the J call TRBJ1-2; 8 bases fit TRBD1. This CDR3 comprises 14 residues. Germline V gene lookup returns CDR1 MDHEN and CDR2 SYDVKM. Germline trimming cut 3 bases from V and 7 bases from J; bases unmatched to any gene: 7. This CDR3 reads CASSFSGGASGYTF. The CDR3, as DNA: TGTGCCAGCAGTTTTTCAGGGGGCGCGAGTGGCTACACCTTC.

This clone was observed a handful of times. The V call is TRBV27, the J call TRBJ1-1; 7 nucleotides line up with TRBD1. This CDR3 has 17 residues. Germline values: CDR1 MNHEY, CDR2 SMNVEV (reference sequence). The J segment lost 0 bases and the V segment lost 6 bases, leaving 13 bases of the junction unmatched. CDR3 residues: CASSRHSRDRVNTEAFF. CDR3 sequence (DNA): TGTGCCAGCAGCCGCCATTCCAGGGACAGAGTGAACACTGAAGCTTTCTTT.

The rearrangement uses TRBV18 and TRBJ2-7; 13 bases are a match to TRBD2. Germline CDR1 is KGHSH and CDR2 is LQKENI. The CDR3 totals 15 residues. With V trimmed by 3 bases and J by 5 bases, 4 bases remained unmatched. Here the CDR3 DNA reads TGTGCCAGCTCACCTGGGACTAGCGGGACCCACGAGCAGTACTTC. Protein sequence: CASSPGTSGTHEQYF.

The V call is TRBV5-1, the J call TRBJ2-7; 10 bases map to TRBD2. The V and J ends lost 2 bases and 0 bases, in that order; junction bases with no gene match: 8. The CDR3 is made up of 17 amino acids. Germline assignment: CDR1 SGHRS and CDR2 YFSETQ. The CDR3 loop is CASSFTGVAGGSYEQYF. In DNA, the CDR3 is TGCGCCAGCAGCTTTACAGGGGTAGCGGGAGGCTCCTACGAGCAGTACTTC.

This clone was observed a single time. CDR3 protein: CASSQDLGTSAKTDTQYF. DNA for the CDR3: TGCGCCAGCAGCCAAGATTTGGGGACTAGCGCTAAAACAGATACGCAGTATTTT. The chain couples TRBV4-1 to TRBJ2-3, with 10 bases matching TRBD2. CDR3 length: 18 amino acids. The germline V gene encodes CDR1 MGHRA and CDR2 YSYEKL. J lost 3 bases, V lost 0 bases, and 9 bases had no gene match.